Listed below are T cell receptor beta chains from one sample, sequenced in a study of T cells after yellow fever vaccination. TCRdb reprocessed the 5' RACE reads via MiXCR and lists one record per CDR3 protein. This sample has a few hundred thousand distinct CDR3 sequences, with roughly a sixth found just once. The sequences come from PBMCs, collected around 5 days after the first yellow fever vaccination. Every receptor here comes from a man aged 18 to 29 who received the YFV17D yellow fever vaccine. The CDR3 runs from the conserved cysteine through the conserved F or W. The order of the fields is V gene, J gene, clone size, D gene, CDR3 protein, CDR3 DNA. The D gene is left open where the match is weak. Only part of the rows carry a size: once, few, many, or a class if the clone is expanded.

v_gene: TRBV7-8
j_gene: TRBJ2-2
abundance: few
d_gene: -
CDR3aa: CASSFGTMNTGELFF
CDR3nt: TGTGCCAGCAGCTTTGGGACAATGAACACCGGGGAGCTGTTTTTT

v_gene: TRBV19
j_gene: TRBJ1-5
abundance: few
d_gene: -
CDR3aa: CASSLTHSQPQHF
CDR3nt: TGTGCCAGTAGCCTCACCCATAGTCAGCCCCAGCATTTT

v_gene: TRBV7-9
j_gene: TRBJ2-1
abundance: many
d_gene: TRBD2
CDR3aa: CASSLSGGTYNEQFF
CDR3nt: TGTGCCAGCAGCTTGAGCGGGGGGACCTACAATGAGCAGTTCTTC

v_gene: TRBV4-3
j_gene: TRBJ1-4
abundance: -
d_gene: -
CDR3aa: CASSLRWGRLNEKLFF
CDR3nt: TGCGCCAGCAGCCTGAGATGGGGCAGACTTAATGAAAAACTGTTTTTT

v_gene: TRBV7-2
j_gene: TRBJ1-6
abundance: many
d_gene: -
CDR3aa: CASSLLGAYNSPLHF
CDR3nt: TGTGCCAGCAGCTTATTGGGGGCCTATAATTCACCCCTCCACTTT

v_gene: TRBV29-1
j_gene: TRBJ2-5
abundance: few
d_gene: -
CDR3aa: CSVKGPETLLYQETQYF
CDR3nt: TGCAGCGTTAAAGGCCCGGAGACTCTTTTGTACCAAGAGACCCAGTACTTC

v_gene: TRBV4-1
j_gene: TRBJ1-6
abundance: few
d_gene: -
CDR3aa: CASTSLQNSPLHF
CDR3nt: TGCGCCAGCACCAGCCTTCAAAATTCACCCCTCCACTTT

v_gene: TRBV28
j_gene: TRBJ2-7
abundance: few
d_gene: -
CDR3aa: CASSETVSSYEQYF
CDR3nt: TGTGCCAGCAGCGAGACGGTGAGCTCCTACGAGCAGTACTTC

v_gene: TRBV6-1
j_gene: TRBJ1-2
abundance: -
d_gene: TRBD1
CDR3aa: CASRRRQGGTDYGYTF
CDR3nt: TGTGCCAGCAGACGCCGACAGGGTGGGACGGACTATGGCTACACCTTC

v_gene: TRBV6-1
j_gene: TRBJ1-1
abundance: -
d_gene: -
CDR3aa: CASSARGHEAFF
CDR3nt: TGTGCCAGCTCAGCTCGGGGGCATGAAGCTTTCTTT

v_gene: TRBV18
j_gene: TRBJ1-2
abundance: -
d_gene: -
CDR3aa: CASSPTAGGTYGYTF
CDR3nt: TGTGCCAGCTCACCCACCGCCGGGGGAACCTATGGCTACACCTTC

v_gene: TRBV20-1
j_gene: TRBJ2-3
abundance: many
d_gene: TRBD2
CDR3aa: CSAPLAGNTDTQYF
CDR3nt: TGCAGTGCTCCTCTAGCGGGGAACACAGATACGCAGTATTTT

v_gene: TRBV5-1
j_gene: TRBJ1-2
abundance: few
d_gene: -
CDR3aa: CASRISNYGYTF
CDR3nt: TGCGCCAGCAGGATCTCTAACTATGGCTACACCTTC

v_gene: TRBV5-1
j_gene: TRBJ2-1
abundance: many
d_gene: TRBD1
CDR3aa: CASRDRGRQGYNEQFF
CDR3nt: TGCGCCAGCCGGGACAGGGGGCGGCAGGGCTACAATGAGCAGTTCTTC

v_gene: TRBV6-2/TRBV6-3
j_gene: TRBJ2-7
abundance: -
d_gene: -
CDR3aa: CASSFDRILSYEQYF
CDR3nt: TGTGCCAGCAGTTTCGACAGGATTCTATCCTACGAGCAGTACTTC

v_gene: TRBV6-1
j_gene: TRBJ1-2
abundance: -
d_gene: -
CDR3aa: CASSRGTTGYGYTF
CDR3nt: TGTGCCAGCAGTCGGGGGACGACAGGTTATGGCTACACCTTC

v_gene: TRBV7-8
j_gene: TRBJ1-2
abundance: -
d_gene: -
CDR3aa: CASSPTAVVSGAF
CDR3nt: TGTGCCAGCAGCCCGACAGCTGTAGTGTCCGGGGCCTTC

v_gene: TRBV10-3
j_gene: TRBJ1-1
abundance: few
d_gene: -
CDR3aa: CAISVGGGVTEAFF
CDR3nt: TGTGCCATCAGTGTTGGGGGCGGTGTCACTGAAGCTTTCTTT

v_gene: TRBV5-1
j_gene: TRBJ2-6
abundance: many
d_gene: -
CDR3aa: CASSLAISGANVLTF
CDR3nt: TGCGCCAGCAGCTTGGCTATCTCTGGGGCCAACGTCCTGACTTTC

v_gene: TRBV11-2
j_gene: TRBJ2-1
abundance: few
d_gene: TRBD2
CDR3aa: CASSPHWTSGGPEYNEQFF
CDR3nt: TGTGCCAGCAGCCCTCACTGGACTAGCGGGGGGCCAGAGTACAATGAGCAGTTCTTC

v_gene: TRBV29-1
j_gene: TRBJ1-1
abundance: -
d_gene: -
CDR3aa: CSVERANTEAFF
CDR3nt: TGCAGCGTTGAGAGGGCGAACACTGAAGCTTTCTTT

v_gene: TRBV6-5
j_gene: TRBJ2-5
abundance: -
d_gene: -
CDR3aa: CASRYRPYQETQYF
CDR3nt: TGTGCCAGCAGGTATAGACCGTACCAAGAGACCCAGTACTTC

v_gene: TRBV7-3
j_gene: TRBJ2-5
abundance: few
d_gene: TRBD2
CDR3aa: CASSLWPSGGEQETQYF
CDR3nt: TGTGCCAGCAGCTTATGGCCTAGCGGGGGGGAACAAGAGACCCAGTACTTC

v_gene: TRBV24-1
j_gene: TRBJ2-3
abundance: -
d_gene: -
CDR3aa: CATSDYQSDTQYF
CDR3nt: TGTGCCACCAGTGACTATCAATCAGATACGCAGTATTTT

v_gene: TRBV11-2
j_gene: TRBJ2-2
abundance: few
d_gene: -
CDR3aa: CASSFRGAFPGELFF
CDR3nt: TGTGCCAGCAGCTTTCGGGGGGCTTTCCCCGGGGAGCTGTTTTTT

v_gene: TRBV11-2
j_gene: TRBJ1-5
abundance: many
d_gene: -
CDR3aa: CASSLSGGSNQPQHF
CDR3nt: TGTGCCAGCAGCTTATCGGGAGGTTCCAATCAGCCCCAGCATTTT

v_gene: TRBV5-1
j_gene: TRBJ2-3
abundance: -
d_gene: TRBD2
CDR3aa: CASSRGGRRPSTDTQYF
CDR3nt: TGCGCCAGCAGCCGCGGGGGTCGAAGACCTAGCACAGATACGCAGTATTTT

v_gene: TRBV11-3
j_gene: TRBJ2-5
abundance: many
d_gene: -
CDR3aa: CASSPAAQETQYF
CDR3nt: TGTGCCAGCAGCCCGGCAGCCCAAGAGACCCAGTACTTC

v_gene: TRBV12-3/TRBV12-4
j_gene: TRBJ1-6
abundance: -
d_gene: -
CDR3aa: CASSLDGTGGYSPLHF
CDR3nt: TGTGCCAGCAGTTTAGACGGGACCGGTGGGTATTCACCCCTCCACTTT

v_gene: TRBV19
j_gene: TRBJ2-1
abundance: -
d_gene: -
CDR3aa: CASNAGAYNEQFF
CDR3nt: TGTGCCAGTAACGCAGGAGCCTACAATGAGCAGTTCTTC

v_gene: TRBV7-2
j_gene: TRBJ2-2
abundance: many
d_gene: TRBD1
CDR3aa: CASSIGGSTGELFF
CDR3nt: TGTGCCAGCAGCATAGGGGGCTCAACCGGGGAGCTGTTTTTT

v_gene: TRBV29-1
j_gene: TRBJ1-2
abundance: few
d_gene: -
CDR3aa: CSPFRGLEEHYGYTF
CDR3nt: TGCAGCCCATTCAGGGGCTTGGAGGAACACTATGGCTACACCTTC